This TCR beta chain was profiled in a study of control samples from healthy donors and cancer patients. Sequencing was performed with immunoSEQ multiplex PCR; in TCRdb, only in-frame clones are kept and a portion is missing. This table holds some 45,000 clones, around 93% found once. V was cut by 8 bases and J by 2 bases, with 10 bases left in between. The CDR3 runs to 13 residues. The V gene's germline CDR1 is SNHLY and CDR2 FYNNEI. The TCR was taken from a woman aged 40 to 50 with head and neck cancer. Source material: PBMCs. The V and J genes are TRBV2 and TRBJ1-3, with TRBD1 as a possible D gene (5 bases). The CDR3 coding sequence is TGTGCCAGCGGGGGAGCAGCTGGAAACACCATATATTTT. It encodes CASGGAAGNTIYF.